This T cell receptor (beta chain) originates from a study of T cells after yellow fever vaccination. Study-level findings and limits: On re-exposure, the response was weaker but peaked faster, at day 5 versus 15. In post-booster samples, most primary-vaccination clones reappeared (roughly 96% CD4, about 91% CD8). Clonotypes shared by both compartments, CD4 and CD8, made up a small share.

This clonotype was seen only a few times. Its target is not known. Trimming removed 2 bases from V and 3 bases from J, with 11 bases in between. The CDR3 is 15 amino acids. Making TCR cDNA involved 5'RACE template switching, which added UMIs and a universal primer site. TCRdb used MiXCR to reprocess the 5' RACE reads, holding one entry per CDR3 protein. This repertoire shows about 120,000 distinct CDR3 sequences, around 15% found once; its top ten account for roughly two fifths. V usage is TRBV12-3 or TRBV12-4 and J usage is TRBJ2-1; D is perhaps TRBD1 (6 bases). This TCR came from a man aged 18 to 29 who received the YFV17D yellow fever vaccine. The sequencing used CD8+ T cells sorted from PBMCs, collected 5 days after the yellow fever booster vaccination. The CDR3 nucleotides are TGTGCCAGCAGTTTAAGGTCGACAGGCTACAATGAGCAGTTCTTC. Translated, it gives CASSLRSTGYNEQFF.